This T cell receptor beta chain stems from a study of T cell changes during pregnancy in multiple sclerosis. The method was immunoSEQ multiplex PCR; TCRdb's version includes in-frame clones alone and lacks a portion of them. The table shows 15,000 to 25,000 clones, with roughly 85% occurring only once. This clone has just a few counts. The sample here was CD8+ T cells from peripheral blood mononuclear cells, taken in the third trimester of pregnancy. The receptor comes from a female donor in good health, enrolled as a control in a pregnancy study.

The CDR3 coding sequence is TGTGCCAGCAGTTTAGAGCGGGAAGAAAAACTGTTTTTT. Protein sequence: CASSLEREEKLFF. This chain joins TRBV27 and TRBJ1-4; D unresolved. This CDR3 has 13 residues. Germline CDR1 reads MNHEY; CDR2 reads SMNVEV (reference sequence). Trimming removed 2 bases at V and 8 bases at J, with 9 bases between.